This T cell receptor (beta chain) emerged from a study of T-cell memory formation after mild COVID-19. Germline V lookup: CDR1 SGDLS, CDR2 YYNGEE. V shed 2 bases, J shed 6 bases, and the junction held 5 bases outside the gene matches. This CDR3 spans 15 amino acids. At least ten counts were recorded for this clonotype. MiXCR, run by TCRdb on the 5' RACE reads, gives a single entry per CDR3 protein. The data hold roughly 260,000 distinct CDR3 sequences, with about a sixth observed a single time. This chain uses TRBV9 with TRBJ2-2; 9 bases map to TRBD1. This receptor was identified in a man aged 18 to 35 who had mild COVID-19 (a few samples of this study predate the infection). Cell type and time point are not known. The sample taken for sequencing was PBMCs or a T cell subset sorted from them (not recorded which). Written as DNA, the CDR3 is TGTGCCAGCAGCGTGTCGGACAGGGGATCCGGGGAGCTGTTTTTT. Encoded protein: CASSVSDRGSGELFF. Full variable domain (outside the CDR3, taken from reference TRBV9 and TRBJ2-2): DSGVTQTPKHLITATGQRVTLRCSPRSGDLSVYWYQQSLDQGLQFLIQYYNGEERAKGNILERFSAQQFPDLHSELNLSSLELGDSALYFCASSVSDRGSGELFFGEGSRLTVL.